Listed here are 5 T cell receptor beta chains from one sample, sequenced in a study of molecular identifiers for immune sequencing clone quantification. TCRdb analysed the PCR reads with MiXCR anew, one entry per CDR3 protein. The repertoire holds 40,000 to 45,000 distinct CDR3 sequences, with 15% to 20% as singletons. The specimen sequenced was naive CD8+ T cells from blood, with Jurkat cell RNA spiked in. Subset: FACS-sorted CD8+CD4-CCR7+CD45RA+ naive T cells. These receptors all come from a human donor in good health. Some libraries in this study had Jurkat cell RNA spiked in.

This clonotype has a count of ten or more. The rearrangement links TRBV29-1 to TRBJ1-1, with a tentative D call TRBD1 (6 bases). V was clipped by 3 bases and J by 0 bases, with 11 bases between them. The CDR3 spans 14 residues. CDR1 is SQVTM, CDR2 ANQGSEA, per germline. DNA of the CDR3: TGCAGCGTTGACGATCAGGGGCTGAACACTGAAGCTTTCTTT. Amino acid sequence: CSVDDQGLNTEAFF.

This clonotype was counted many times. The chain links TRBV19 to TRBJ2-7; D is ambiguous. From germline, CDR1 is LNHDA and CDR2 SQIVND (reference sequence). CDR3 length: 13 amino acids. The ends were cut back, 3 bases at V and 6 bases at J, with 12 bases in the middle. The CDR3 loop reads CASSIGPGGEQYF. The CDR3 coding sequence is TGTGCCAGTAGTATCGGGCCGGGCGGCGAGCAGTACTTC.

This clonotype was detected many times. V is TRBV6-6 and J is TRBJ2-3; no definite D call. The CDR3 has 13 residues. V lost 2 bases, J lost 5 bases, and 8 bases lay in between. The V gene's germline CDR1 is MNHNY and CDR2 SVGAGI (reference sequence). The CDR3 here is CASSYGTGDTQYF. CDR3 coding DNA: TGTGCCAGCAGTTACGGTACTGGAGATACGCAGTATTTT.

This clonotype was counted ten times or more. The DNA for the CDR3 is TGTGCCAGCAGTTTATCCCCACCCTATAGCAATCAGCCCCAGCATTTT. It encodes CASSLSPPYSNQPQHF. The gene calls are TRBV27 and TRBJ1-5; no firm D call. Trimming pared 0 bases from V and 0 bases from J, leaving 9 bases between. The CDR3 spans 16 residues. In germline, CDR1 is MNHEY, CDR2 SMNVEV (reference sequence).

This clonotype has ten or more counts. CDR3 sequence: CASSQDHGGLTDTQYF. In DNA, the CDR3 is TGCGCCAGCAGCCAAGATCACGGGGGACTCACAGATACGCAGTATTTT. The chain employs TRBV4-3 and TRBJ2-3, with a weak D call TRBD2 (6 bases). The CDR3 consists of 16 residues. Germline V CDR1 and CDR2: LGHNA, YSLEER. V shed 0 bases and J shed 2 bases, with 12 bases lying between them.